These T cell receptor beta chains were read from a single sample in a study of CXCR3-negative and CXCR3-positive naive CD8 T cells. TCRdb re-called the 5' RACE reads and gives one entry per CDR3 protein, without DNA. This sample's table reports around 45,000 distinct CDR3 sequences. Sequencing was performed on naive CXCR3- CD8+ T cells from blood. Every receptor here comes from a human donor in good health. Some clones in this sample may be carry-over from other donors' samples. Both conserved end residues are part of each CDR3.

J,V,CDR3
TRBJ2-7,TRBV4-3,CASSQERRGFYEQYF
TRBJ1-1,TRBV29-1,CSVYTQQNTEAFF
TRBJ2-1,TRBV6-5,CASRPTLQGLEQFF
TRBJ2-5,TRBV29-1,CSVDSARVEETQYF
TRBJ1-1,TRBV20-1,CSATSGEDFAEAFF
TRBJ2-3,TRBV15,CATSRVPGQGADTQYF
TRBJ1-1,TRBV20-1,CSVRRGNTEAFF
TRBJ2-5,TRBV6-5,CASRAGQVGRGETQYF
TRBJ1-5,TRBV19,CASKDTEYSNQPQHF
TRBJ2-2,TRBV7-9,CASSFLGNAGELFF